This T cell receptor beta chain was sequenced in a study of T cell responses to AZD1222 COVID-19 vaccine. For this clone: The target antigen is unknown.

Data came from immunoSEQ multiplex PCR; TCRdb stores just in-frame clones and leaves some out. Altogether roughly 150,000 clones are present, around 88% being singletons, with the ten largest covering 3% to 4%. Study-wide findings and caveats: Increases in Spike-specific TCR breadth and depth were seen after two AZD1222 doses. A mostly white British donor set with more females was recruited, and clonal diversity was possibly underestimated.

The specimen comprised peripheral blood, sampled on day 0 of MenACWY control vaccination. This sequence originates from an adult in good health.

Written as DNA, the CDR3 is TGTGCCAGCAGCCAAGCTCCGGGGACTAGCGGGACCTACGAGCAGTACTTC. It encodes CASSQAPGTSGTYEQYF. The chain couples TRBV4-2 to TRBJ2-7; 13 nucleotides line up with TRBD2. This CDR3 has 17 amino acids. Germline V gene sequence: CDR1 LGHNA, CDR2 YNFKEQ. V lost 1 base, J lost 2 bases, and 5 bases stayed unmatched.